Presented here are 22 T cell receptor beta chains from one specimen sequenced in a study of beta chain features in type 1 diabetes. The study reverse transcribed the entire isolated RNA, so it sequenced expressed TCRB transcripts. Assay: immunoSEQ multiplex PCR; the TCRdb copy retains only in-frame clones and omits some. There are 600,000 to 700,000 clones in the sample; 9.5% to 15% occur only once, and roughly 0.11% lies in the top ten. The antigens for these receptors are not known. Study results and caveats: TCRB CDR3s were moderately but significantly shorter in Type 1 diabetes patients in all four CD4+ subsets.

The sample consisted of naive CD4+ T cells from blood. The receptors originated from a young man with type 1 diabetes.

This clone was observed a few times. The genes are TRBV15 and TRBJ2-4; D is possibly TRBD1 or TRBD2 (5 bases each). The V end was cut by 0 bases, the J end by 0 bases, with 9 bases between. Germline CDR1 is LNHNV and CDR2 is YYDKDF (reference sequence). The CDR3 extends over 16 amino acids. The CDR3 nucleotides are TGTGCCACCAGCAGAGATGTAGGGACAGCCAAAAACATTCAGTACTTC. The encoded protein is CATSRDVGTAKNIQYF.

This rearrangement joins TRBV29-1 to TRBJ1-2; 9 nucleotides align to TRBD1. Looked up from germline, CDR1 is SQVTM and CDR2 is ANQGSEA. CDR3 length: 16 residues. Trimming cost V 6 bases and J 2 bases; bases outside gene matches: 13. The CDR3 DNA sequence: TGCAGCGTACTAGCGGCCGGGACAGGGTTGAACTATGGCTACACCTTC. Its protein is CSVLAAGTGLNYGYTF.

The rearrangement links TRBV30 to TRBJ2-7; no clear D gene. Germline V lookup: CDR1 GTSNPN, CDR2 SVGIG (reference sequence). The CDR3 loop spans 13 amino acids. V shed 3 bases and J shed 4 bases, with 13 bases lying between them. The CDR3 DNA follows: TGTGCCTGGAGCCGCCCGGGTCGTTACGAGCAGTACTTC. It is translated as CAWSRPGRYEQYF.

The table lists this clone with a few counts. The V and J genes are TRBV11-2 and TRBJ2-3, with D uncertain. The V end lost 1 base, the J end lost 1 base, and 9 bases lay between the germline ends. CDR1 is SGHAT and CDR2 is FQNNGV in the germline V gene. The CDR3 spans 15 residues. The CDR3 is CASSLGDRGTDTQYF. DNA for the CDR3: TGTGCCAGCAGCTTAGGAGATCGGGGCACAGATACGCAGTATTTT.

This clone was observed a handful of times. The chain employs TRBV9 and TRBJ2-2; D is perhaps TRBD1 (5 bases). Trimming cost V 4 bases and J 6 bases, with 19 bases left between them. Germline V gene sequence: CDR1 SGDLS, CDR2 YYNGEE. This CDR3 spans 16 amino acids. CDR3 DNA sequence: TGTGCCAGCAGCCTGGTTGGGGCAGGGAAGGCCGGGGAGCTGTTTTTT. Its translation is CASSLVGAGKAGELFF.

This clone occurred a few times. The chain employs TRBV4-3 and TRBJ2-7; 9 nucleotides match TRBD2. Germline trimming cut 4 bases from V and 0 bases from J; bases unmatched to any gene: 7. CDR1 LGHNA and CDR2 YSLEER come from the germline V gene. The CDR3 is made up of 16 amino acids. The CDR3 loop is CASSPGTSSTSYEQYF. The DNA for the CDR3 is TGCGCCAGCAGCCCGGGGACTAGCTCAACCTCCTACGAGCAGTACTTC.

This clone has more than one count but fewer than ten. V is TRBV29-1 and J is TRBJ2-7; 8 bases agree with TRBD1. V was clipped by 4 bases and J by 5 bases; unmatched bases: 4. CDR3 length: 12 amino acids. The V gene's germline CDR1 is SQVTM and CDR2 ANQGSEA. The chain's CDR3 is CSVADRDHEQYF. The CDR3 DNA reads as TGCAGCGTTGCGGACAGGGACCACGAGCAGTACTTC.

This clone came up a few times. V is TRBV10-3 and J is TRBJ2-4; tentative D call: TRBD1 (5 bases). Trimming cost V 2 bases and J 0 bases, with 11 bases left between them. This CDR3 spans 16 amino acids. Per germline, CDR1 ENHRY and CDR2 SYGVKD. CDR3 region: CAISENGAGAKNIQYF. The CDR3 bases are TGTGCCATCAGTGAGAATGGGGCCGGAGCCAAAAACATTCAGTACTTC.

This chain uses TRBV7-2 with TRBJ2-3, with D perhaps given as TRBD1 or TRBD2 (5 bases each). The CDR3 sequence is 14 residues long. V gave up 1 base and J gave up 7 bases, with 12 bases separating them. The germline V gene has CDR1 SGHTA and CDR2 FQGNSA. The CDR3 DNA sequence: TGTGCCAGCAGCTTAGGAGGGGTCCCTCATACGCAGTATTTT. Amino acid sequence: CASSLGGVPHTQYF.

The CDR3 bases are TGTGCCAGCAGTTCACCCACACGTCTTGGGTCCCTCCACTTT. Protein product: CASSSPTRLGSLHF. This chain uses TRBV28 with TRBJ1-6, with D hard to call. This CDR3 has 14 amino acids. Trimming removed 4 bases from V and 14 bases from J, with 18 bases in between. Germline-derived CDR1 and CDR2 are MDHEN and SYDVKM.

This clone appeared a few times. The junction departs from germline at one end; a sequencing error may be responsible. This chain joins TRBV7-9 and TRBJ2-7; a possible D gene is TRBD1 (5 bases). The CDR3 is 13 amino acids. Per germline, CDR1 SEHNR and CDR2 FQNEAQ (reference sequence). The CDR3 nucleotides are TGTGCCAGCAGCCTGCGACAGTCCTCCGAGCAGTACTTC. This sequence encodes CASSLRQSSEQYF.

The J gene is TRBJ1-2, the V gene TRBV7-9; the D is unclear. Trimming left V 4 bases short and J 0 bases short, with 3 bases between. Germline lookup yields CDR1 SEHNR and CDR2 FQNEAQ (reference sequence). This CDR3 contains 12 residues. CDR3 DNA: TGTGCCAGCAGCTCCTCTAACTATGGCTACACCTTC. Amino acid sequence: CASSSSNYGYTF.

The rearrangement links TRBV28 to TRBJ1-5, with 8 bases identical to TRBD1. Germline-derived CDR1 and CDR2 are MDHEN and SYDVKM. The CDR3 runs 15 residues. V gave up 5 bases and J gave up 2 bases; unmatched junction bases: 5. The CDR3 spells CASSSQGAGNQPQHF. The CDR3 region has the DNA TGTGCCAGCAGTAGTCAGGGGGCAGGCAATCAGCCCCAGCATTTT.

The chain uses TRBV7-2 and TRBJ1-3; D is perhaps TRBD1 (5 bases). V lost 5 bases, J lost 5 bases, and 16 bases lay in between. CDR1 and CDR2 (germline): SGHTA, FQGNSA. This CDR3 is built from 15 residues. The CDR3 sequence: CASSPRGPTRNTIYF. The CDR3 DNA reads TGTGCCAGCAGCCCACGGGGACCCACTAGAAACACCATATATTTT. Based on the CDR3 plus reference TRBV7-2 and TRBJ1-3, the full variable domain is GAGVSQSPSNKVTEKGKDVELRCDPISGHTALYWYRQSLGQGLEFLIYFQGNSAPDKSGLPSDRFSAERTGGSVSTLTIQRTQQEDSAVYLCASSPRGPTRNTIYFGEGSWLTVV.

This clone was counted between two and nine times. J is TRBJ1-4 and V is TRBV5-6; D uncertain. The V gene lost 6 bases and the J gene lost 6 bases, with 15 bases spanning the gap. This CDR3 contains 14 residues. Germline V CDR1 and CDR2: SGHDT, YYEEEE. The CDR3 spells CASTETSLDEKLFF. CDR3 DNA: TGTGCCAGCACCGAGACATCCCTCGATGAAAAACTGTTTTTT.

This clone was picked up a small number of times. CDR3 DNA: TGTGCCAGCGGTAGACAGGGCGGCACTGAAGCTTTCTTT. Protein: CASGRQGGTEAFF. The V gene is TRBV2, the J gene TRBJ1-1; 7 bases agree with TRBD1. With V trimmed by 8 bases and J by 4 bases, 7 bases remained unmatched. The CDR3 has 13 residues. Germline V gives CDR1 SNHLY, CDR2 FYNNEI.

This clone was found a few times. The J gene is TRBJ2-5, the V gene TRBV7-7; TRBD1 matches 9 bases. Germline V gives CDR1 SSHAT, CDR2 FNYEAQ (reference sequence). V trimming: 4 bases; J trimming: 6 bases; junction bases outside the gene matches: 12. The CDR3 has 16 amino acids. The CDR3 loop reads CASSYSSTGGGKTQYF. In nucleotides, the CDR3 is TGTGCCAGCAGCTACAGCTCAACAGGGGGCGGAAAGACCCAGTACTTC.

This clone was seen only a few times. The rearrangement links TRBV7-9 to TRBJ2-5; 8 bases align to TRBD1. V was pared by 5 bases and J by 1 base, with 9 bases of the junction left unmatched. CDR3 length: 16 residues. Germline V lookup: CDR1 SEHNR, CDR2 FQNEAQ (reference sequence). The CDR3 DNA follows: TGTGCCAGCAGCGCAAGTCGACAGGGGCCCCAAGAGACCCAGTACTTC. It codes for CASSASRQGPQETQYF.

This clone was seen more than once but under ten times. The rearrangement uses TRBV25-1 and TRBJ1-3; D not resolved. The CDR3 has 13 residues. The V gene's germline CDR1 is MGHDK and CDR2 SYGVNS. V gave up 6 bases and J gave up 0 bases, with 6 bases separating them. In DNA form, the CDR3 reads TGTGCCAGCAGCCCTACCTCTGGAAACACCATATATTTT. Translated: CASSPTSGNTIYF.

This CDR3 reads CASRAGRIQYF. The CDR3 nucleotides read TGTGCCAGCCGGGCGGGTCGCATTCAGTACTTC. The chain joins TRBV2 to TRBJ2-4; tentative D call: TRBD2 (5 bases). The CDR3 consists of 11 residues. Germline V gene sequence: CDR1 SNHLY, CDR2 FYNNEI. V was cut by 8 bases and J by 9 bases, with 11 bases left in between.

In regard to this clone: A read error may produce the germline difference seen at one junction end. This chain links TRBV7-7 with TRBJ2-5; 10 positions agree with TRBD1. The CDR3 contains 13 residues. CDR1 and CDR2 (germline): SSHAT, FNYEAQ (reference sequence). The CDR3 is CASSWTGGETQYF. In DNA, the CDR3 is TGTGCTAGCAGCTGGACAGGGGGGGAGACCCAGTACTTC.

This clone came up a few times. The chain links TRBV7-2 to TRBJ2-1; no definite D call. CDR1 is SGHTA, CDR2 FQGNSA, per germline. V lost 2 bases and J 12 bases, leaving 11 bases between the germline ends. The CDR3 totals 12 residues. This CDR3 reads CASSLQDGAQFF. The CDR3 DNA is TGTGCCAGCAGCTTACAGGACGGAGCGCAGTTCTTC.